This T cell receptor (beta chain) was profiled in a study of T cells expressing NK-cell markers. The study's findings and limits: One observes that, in a handful of donors, these clonotypes were also the leading ones within the CD3+CD56-NKG2C+ fraction.

This CDR3 spans 15 amino acids. Germline V gene data show CDR1 as DFQATT and CDR2 as SNEGSKA (reference sequence). Using the 5' RACE reads, TCRdb records one entry per CDR3 protein without DNA. The clone table shows about half a million distinct CDR3 sequences, with the ten largest holding 1.4% to 1.5%. As for this clonotype: Its target is not known.

The source is a woman aged 45-65 years in good health. Sequencing was performed on blood T cells: a sorted CD56 or NKG2C T cell subset, CD4+ or CD8+ T cells, or bulk PBMC T cells (not recorded which). The chain is built from TRBV20-1 and TRBJ2-1; TCRdb returns TRBD2, unconfirmable since there is no DNA. The CDR3 region is CSARTSGRANNEQFF.